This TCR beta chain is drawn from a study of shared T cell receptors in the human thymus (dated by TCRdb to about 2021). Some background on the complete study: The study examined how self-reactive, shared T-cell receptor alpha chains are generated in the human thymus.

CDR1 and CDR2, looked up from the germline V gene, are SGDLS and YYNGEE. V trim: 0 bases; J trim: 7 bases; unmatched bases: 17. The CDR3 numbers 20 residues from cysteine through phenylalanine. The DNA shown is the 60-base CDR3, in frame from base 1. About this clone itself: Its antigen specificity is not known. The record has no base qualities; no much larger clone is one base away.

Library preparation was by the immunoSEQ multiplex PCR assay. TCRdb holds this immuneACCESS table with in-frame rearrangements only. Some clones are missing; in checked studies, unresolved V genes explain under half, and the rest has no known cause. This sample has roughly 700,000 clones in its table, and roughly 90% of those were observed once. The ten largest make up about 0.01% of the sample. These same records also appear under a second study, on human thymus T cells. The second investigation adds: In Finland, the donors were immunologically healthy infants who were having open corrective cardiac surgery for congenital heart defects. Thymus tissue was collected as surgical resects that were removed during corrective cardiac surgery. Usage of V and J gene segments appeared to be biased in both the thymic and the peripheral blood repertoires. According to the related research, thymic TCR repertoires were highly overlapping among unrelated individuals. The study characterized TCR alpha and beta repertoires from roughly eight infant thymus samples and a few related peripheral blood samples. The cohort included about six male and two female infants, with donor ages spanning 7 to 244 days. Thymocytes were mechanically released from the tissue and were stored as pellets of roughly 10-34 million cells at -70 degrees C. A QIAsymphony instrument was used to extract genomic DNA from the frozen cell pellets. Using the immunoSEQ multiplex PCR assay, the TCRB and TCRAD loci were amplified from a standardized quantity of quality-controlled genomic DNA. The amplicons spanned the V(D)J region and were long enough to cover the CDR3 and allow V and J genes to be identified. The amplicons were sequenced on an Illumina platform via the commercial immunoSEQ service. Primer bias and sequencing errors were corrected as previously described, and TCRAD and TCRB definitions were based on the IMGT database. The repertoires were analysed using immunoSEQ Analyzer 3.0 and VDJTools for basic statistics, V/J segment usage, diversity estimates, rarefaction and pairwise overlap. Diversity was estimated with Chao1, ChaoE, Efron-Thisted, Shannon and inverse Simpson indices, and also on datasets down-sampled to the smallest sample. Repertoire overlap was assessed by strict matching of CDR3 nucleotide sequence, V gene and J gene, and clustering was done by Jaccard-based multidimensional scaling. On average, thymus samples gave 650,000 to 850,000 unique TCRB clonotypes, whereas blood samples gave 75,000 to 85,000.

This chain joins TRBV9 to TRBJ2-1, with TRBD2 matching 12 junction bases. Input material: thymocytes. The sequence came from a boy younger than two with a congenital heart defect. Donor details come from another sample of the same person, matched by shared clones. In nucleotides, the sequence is TGTGCCAGCAGCGTAGCACCCCCGGGACTAGCGGGTAGGGGGAGGAATGAGCAGTTCTTC. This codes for CASSVAPPGLAGRGRNEQFF.